Each of the 9 T cell receptor beta chains below was sequenced from the same sample in a study of blood T cell repertoires in COVID-19. Sequencing used immunoSEQ multiplex PCR; TCRdb keeps in-frame clones, though not all of them. This sample has 180,000 or so clones, with approximately 84% found just once. The sample consisted of peripheral blood. The receptors come from a human donor with acute or convalescent COVID-19. The donor label of this sample is uncertain.

The CDR3 DNA reads TGTGCCAGTAGTATAGGGCCCGGAGGGTTGGGCAATCAGCCCCAGCATTTT. Amino acid sequence: CASSIGPGGLGNQPQHF. The rearrangement uses TRBV19 and TRBJ1-5; no clear D. Germline V gene sequence: CDR1 LNHDA, CDR2 SQIVND (reference sequence). This CDR3 contains 17 residues. V was shortened by 1 base and J by 2 bases, with 15 bases between the two germline ends.

The J gene is TRBJ2-7, the V gene TRBV11-2; TRBD2 matches 7 bases. The V gene end was trimmed by 5 bases and the J gene end by 5 bases; junction bases not matched to a gene: 12. Germline V gene sequence: CDR1 SGHAT, CDR2 FQNNGV. The CDR3 spans 15 residues. The CDR3 loop reads CASSPSNGGSNEQYF. CDR3 bases: TGTGCCAGCAGCCCGTCTAACGGGGGGTCTAACGAGCAGTACTTC. The full variable domain, rest sourced from reference TRBV11-2 and TRBJ2-7, is EAGVAQSPRYKIIEKRQSVAFWCNPISGHATLYWYQQILGQGPKLLIQFQNNGVVDDSQLPKDRFSAERLKGVDSTLKIQPAKLEDSAVYLCASSPSNGGSNEQYFGPGTRLTVT.

The chain joins TRBV19 to TRBJ2-3, with 10 bases that match TRBD2. V gave up 6 bases and J gave up 4 bases; unmatched junction bases: 16. This CDR3 region has 18 residues. The germline V gene has CDR1 LNHDA and CDR2 SQIVND (reference sequence). The CDR3 is CASSPPTSSGRSSDTQYF. The CDR3 nucleotides read TGTGCCAGTAGCCCCCCCACTTCTAGCGGGAGATCCTCAGATACGCAGTATTTT.

This chain links TRBV7-8 with TRBJ2-1; TRBD2 agrees at 10 bases. Per the germline V gene, CDR1 is SGHVS and CDR2 is FQNEAQ. This CDR3 spans 15 amino acids. V was pared by 4 bases and J by 4 bases, with 4 bases of the junction left unmatched. The CDR3 nucleotides read TGTGCCAGCAGCTCCCCTAGCGGGGGATACAATGAGCAGTTCTTC. Its translation: CASSSPSGGYNEQFF.

The genes are TRBV29-1 and TRBJ1-1; TRBD1 matches 9 bases. Trimming at V came to 6 bases and at J to 1 base, leaving 6 bases not matched to a gene. This CDR3 is 14 amino acids long. Germline V gives CDR1 SQVTM, CDR2 ANQGSEA. CDR3 nucleotide sequence: TGCAGCGTCACTAGACAGGGGGAGAACACTGAAGCTTTCTTT. Translation gives CSVTRQGENTEAFF.

Ten or more counts support this clone. Other DNA sequences in this sample translate to the same CDR3. The rearrangement links TRBV10-3 to TRBJ1-5, with a weak D call TRBD1 (5 bases). This CDR3 has 14 residues. Germline CDR1 and CDR2: ENHRY and SYGVKD. The germline V and J ends were trimmed by 0 bases and 5 bases, with 8 bases remaining between them. CDR3 in DNA: TGTGCCATCAGTGAGTCAAGGGGTGATCAGCCCCAGCATTTT. Protein product: CAISESRGDQPQHF.

The gene calls are TRBV11-2 and TRBJ1-3; the match to TRBD1 covers 8 bases. CDR1 and CDR2 from the germline V gene are SGHAT and FQNNGV. The CDR3 is 17 amino acids. The trim removed 0 bases at V and 0 bases at J, leaving 4 bases unmatched. CDR3 sequence (DNA): TGTGCCAGCAGCTTAGACCCGGGACAGGACTCTGGAAACACCATATATTTT. It codes for CASSLDPGQDSGNTIYF.

This rearrangement joins TRBV9 to TRBJ2-7; the D gene is possibly TRBD2 (6 bases). This CDR3 is built from 13 residues. Trimming pared 0 bases from V and 7 bases from J, leaving 11 bases between. CDR1 and CDR2 (germline): SGDLS, YYNGEE. CDR3 coding DNA: TGTGCCAGCAGCGTAGTCCCACGGGGGGAGCAGTACTTC. Its translation is CASSVVPRGEQYF.

The chain has TRBV6-1 and TRBJ2-3, with D possibly matching TRBD2 (6 bases). The ends were cut back, 4 bases at V and 3 bases at J, with 17 bases in the middle. CDR1 and CDR2 from the germline V gene are MNHNS and SASEGT. The length of the CDR3 is 16 residues. The CDR3 DNA reads TGTGCCAGCAGTGGGTGGTTCGGAGGGTTAACAGATACGCAGTATTTT. Translated, it gives CASSGWFGGLTDTQYF.